The T cell receptor (beta chain) under discussion was sequenced for a study of beta chain features in type 1 diabetes. General observations from the study: TCRB CDR3 length was moderately but significantly reduced in all four CD4+ subsets of Type 1 diabetes patients. Naive, central memory and Treg TCRB repertoires appeared more alike in patients than in healthy donors. Any role of HLA type in TCRB rearrangement remained unresolved here.

Trimming left V 3 bases short and J 4 bases short, with 9 bases between. CDR3 length: 14 residues. CDR1 is SEHNR, CDR2 FQNEAQ, per germline (reference sequence). Sequenced material consisted of expressed TCRB transcripts (all of the isolated RNA was reverse transcribed). Method: immunoSEQ multiplex PCR; TCRdb's copy keeps in-frame clones and lacks some. The profile shows hundreds of thousands of clones, more than 12% of them singletons. Turning to this clone: Its antigen remains unknown.

The TCR sequence derives from a man aged 18 to 35 with type 1 diabetes. The specimen was naive CD4+ T cells from blood. This sequence joins TRBV7-9 and TRBJ1-4, with D unresolved. The CDR3 bases are TGTGCCAGCAGCTTCTTCAGGAATAATGAAAAACTGTTTTTT. Protein sequence: CASSFFRNNEKLFF.